Sequencing of this T cell receptor (beta chain) was carried out in a study of blood T cells in healthy people across ages. With V trimmed by 7 bases and J by 4 bases, 13 bases remained unmatched. The CDR3 contains 15 residues. Germline-derived CDR1 and CDR2 are SGHRS and YFSETQ. Next came a second PCR, run for roughly 6 to 11 cycles, which used a sample-barcoded 5' primer along with a J-beta primer mix. TCRdb used MiXCR to reprocess the 5' RACE reads, holding one entry per CDR3 protein. The sample includes 750,000 to 950,000 distinct CDR3 sequences, roughly 25% seen only once; the top ten take about 3%. Donation came from healthy Caucasian individuals in Russia who were aged roughly 6 to 95. These data also formed part of another study, on T cells of mothers and their children.

Specimen: blood. J is TRBJ2-5 and V is TRBV5-1, with TRBD1 identical over 7 bases. The TCR originated in a boy aged 5 to 17 in good health. CDR3 residues: CASGKGQFERETQYF. CDR3 in DNA: TGCGCCAGCGGAAAGGGACAGTTTGAGAGAGAGACCCAGTACTTC.